This T cell receptor (beta chain) was obtained from a study of early T cells in non-severe SARS-CoV-2 infection. The CDR3 loop spans 16 amino acids. Germline V gives CDR1 SGHKS, CDR2 YYEKEE (reference sequence). The V end was cut by 1 base, the J end by 2 bases, with 13 bases between. This clonotype was detected ten times or more. TCRdb independently ran MiXCR on the 5' RACE reads; one entry per CDR3 protein. Of some 40,000 distinct CDR3 sequences detected, 5.3% appear once; the ten largest clones hold roughly 29%. The sequencing sample was made of whole blood. The TCR originated in an adult who was a healthcare worker with PCR-confirmed SARS-CoV-2 infection or an uninfected control (not recorded which). The chain combines TRBV5-5 with TRBJ1-5; D is perhaps TRBD1 (5 bases). CDR3 residues: CASSLRQGARNQPQHF. In nucleotides, the CDR3 is TGTGCCAGCAGCTTGAGGCAGGGTGCCCGCAATCAGCCCCAGCATTTT.